One sample yielded the 18 T cell receptor beta chains listed below, sequenced in a study of beta chain features in type 1 diabetes. The authors reverse transcribed all of the isolated RNA, so sequencing captured expressed TCRB transcripts. Repertoires were generated with immunoSEQ multiplex PCR, while TCRdb's copy carries only in-frame clones and drops some. The data show 850,000 to 900,000 clones, with roughly a sixth seen just once and 0.02% to 0.025% held by the top ten. The specimen was naive CD4+ T cells from blood. These receptors originate from a woman under 30 in good health.

In its sample, this clone was seen a few times. Other DNA sequences in this specimen translate into the identical CDR3. The chain joins TRBV2 to TRBJ1-3; D ambiguous. The CDR3 loop spans 12 amino acids. Germline V gene sequence: CDR1 SNHLY, CDR2 FYNNEI. V shed 0 bases and J shed 7 bases, with 4 bases lying between them. The CDR3 coding sequence is TGTGCCAGCAGTGAAGCAGGCAACACCATATATTTT. Amino acids: CASSEAGNTIYF.

The chain recombines TRBV14 with TRBJ1-3; D is uncertain. The CDR3 sequence is 16 residues long. V was shortened by 1 base and J by 1 base, with 11 bases between the two germline ends. Germline CDR1 reads SGHDN; CDR2 reads FVKESK. The CDR3: CASSQAGRTSGNTIYF. The CDR3 coding sequence is TGTGCCAGCAGCCAAGCCGGGCGTACTTCTGGAAACACCATATATTTT.

Comment on this clone: One junction end does not reproduce the germline sequence, and a read error may be involved. The CDR3 sequence is CASSRRDPDQNF. CDR3 bases: TGTGCCAGCAGCCGAAGGGACCCTGACCAGAATTTT. The chain has TRBV7-9 and TRBJ2-3; the D call may be TRBD1 or TRBD2 (5 bases each). This CDR3 region has 12 residues. Germline V CDR1 and CDR2: SEHNR, FQNEAQ (reference sequence).

This clone was counted a few times. The chain combines TRBV28 with TRBJ2-1; 9 bases align to TRBD2. This CDR3 contains 13 residues. CDR1 is MDHEN, CDR2 SYDVKM, per germline. The trim removed 8 bases at V and 7 bases at J, leaving 6 bases unmatched. CDR3 DNA: TGTGCCAGCGTCCTAGCGGGAAGGAATGAGCAGTTCTTC. It encodes CASVLAGRNEQFF.

In this sample, this clone turned up a few times. This sequence joins TRBV6-5 and TRBJ1-5; D remains ambiguous. Germline CDR1 reads MNHEY; CDR2 reads SVGAGI. Trimming shortened V by 10 bases and J by 2 bases, and 15 bases separated the two germline ends. The CDR3 consists of 14 residues. CDR3: CATSLIYGNQPQHF. CDR3 bases: TGTGCCACCTCACTGATTTATGGCAATCAGCCCCAGCATTTT.

The chain uses TRBV10-3 and TRBJ2-5, with a weak D call TRBD1 (5 bases). CDR3 length equals 15 residues. V was shortened by 0 bases and J by 5 bases, with 13 bases between the two germline ends. Germline loops: CDR1 ENHRY, CDR2 SYGVKD. In DNA, the CDR3 is TGTGCCATCAGTGAGTCGATCAGGGTCCAGGAGACCCAGTACTTC. This translates into CAISESIRVQETQYF.

The J gene is TRBJ2-2, the V gene TRBV18; D possibly corresponds to TRBD1 (6 bases). The CDR3 consists of 17 residues. V shed 2 bases and J shed 1 base, with 14 bases lying between them. In germline, CDR1 is KGHSH, CDR2 LQKENI. The CDR3 region is CASSPMESTGNTGELFF. Written as DNA, the CDR3 is TGTGCCAGCTCACCAATGGAATCGACAGGGAACACCGGGGAGCTGTTTTTT.

CDR3 DNA: TGTGCCAGCTCACCACGGGACAGGGGGACGAACACTGAAGCTTTCTTT. It encodes CASSPRDRGTNTEAFF. This chain connects TRBV18 to TRBJ1-1, with 11 positions matching TRBD1. V shed 1 base, J shed 1 base, and the junction held 2 bases outside the gene matches. The CDR3 extends over 16 amino acids. Germline values: CDR1 KGHSH, CDR2 LQKENI. Combining the CDR3 with reference TRBV18 and TRBJ1-1 gives the whole variable domain NAGVMQNPRHLVRRRGQEARLRCSPMKGHSHVYWYRQLPEEGLKFMVYLQKENIIDESGMPKERFSAEFPKEGPSILRIQQVVRGDSAAYFCASSPRDRGTNTEAFFGQGTRLTVV.

The V call is TRBV5-1, the J call TRBJ1-2; TRBD1 is a possible D gene (5 bases). This CDR3 is 12 amino acids long. In germline, CDR1 is SGHRS, CDR2 YFSETQ. V was clipped by 4 bases and J by 4 bases, with 8 bases between them. The CDR3 nucleotides are TGCGCCAGCAGCACCGACAGCTATGGCTACACCTTC. This sequence encodes CASSTDSYGYTF.

This chain uses TRBV19 with TRBJ1-2; D not resolved. Germline-derived CDR1 and CDR2 are LNHDA and SQIVND (reference sequence). The CDR3 has 15 residues. Trimming took 3 bases from V and 4 from J, leaving 15 bases between them. The CDR3 sequence: CASSISNPGPYGYTF. CDR3 in DNA: TGTGCCAGTAGTATTTCAAACCCCGGACCCTATGGCTACACCTTC.

The chain carries TRBV7-9 and TRBJ2-1; 9 nucleotides align to TRBD2. This CDR3 contains 15 residues. Germline-derived CDR1 and CDR2 are SEHNR and FQNEAQ (reference sequence). J lost 8 bases, V lost 3 bases, and 8 bases had no gene match. As DNA, the CDR3 is TGTGCCAGCAGCTTTGGGGGGACTAGCTGGTATGAGCAGTTCTTC. Its protein product is CASSFGGTSWYEQFF.

The sample holds a few counts of this clone. Other DNA sequences in this sample translate to the same CDR3. The chain joins TRBV9 to TRBJ1-2; D is uncertain. Trimming shortened V by 0 bases and J by 0 bases, and 6 bases separated the two germline ends. Per germline, CDR1 SGDLS and CDR2 YYNGEE. This CDR3 is 14 amino acids long. The CDR3 spells CASSVEAANYGYTF. The CDR3 DNA is TGTGCCAGCAGCGTAGAGGCAGCTAACTATGGCTACACCTTC. Based on the CDR3 plus reference TRBV9 and TRBJ1-2, the full variable domain is DSGVTQTPKHLITATGQRVTLRCSPRSGDLSVYWYQQSLDQGLQFLIQYYNGEERAKGNILERFSAQQFPDLHSELNLSSLELGDSALYFCASSVEAANYGYTFGSGTRLTVV.

This clone has a handful of counts. The rearrangement links TRBV28 to TRBJ2-3; 11 bases line up with TRBD2. CDR1 and CDR2 (germline): MDHEN, SYDVKM. Germline trimming cut 4 bases from V and 2 bases from J; bases unmatched to any gene: 5. The CDR3 runs to 16 residues. CDR3 bases: TGTGCCAGCAGTTCCCCGGGACTAGCGGACACAGATACGCAGTATTTT. This codes for CASSSPGLADTDTQYF.

This chain uses TRBV7-9 with TRBJ1-3; 8 bases are a match to TRBD1. This CDR3 is 15 amino acids long. From germline, CDR1 is SEHNR and CDR2 FQNEAQ (reference sequence). Trimming at V came to 5 bases and at J to 6 bases, leaving 9 bases not matched to a gene. CDR3 DNA: TGTGCCAGCAGCCCTTACCCAGGGGGCGTAAACACCATATATTTT. This encodes CASSPYPGGVNTIYF.

This chain uses TRBV5-4 with TRBJ2-1; D ambiguous. The germline gives CDR1 SGHNT, CDR2 YYREEE (reference sequence). This CDR3 region has 14 residues. The V end was cut by 4 bases, the J end by 4 bases, with 12 bases between. The CDR3 here is CASSRETNYNEQFF. The CDR3 DNA sequence: TGTGCCAGCAGCCGAGAAACAAATTACAATGAGCAGTTCTTC.

The CDR3 nucleotides read TGTGCCAGCAGCGTAGCCGGGAATAGCGGGAGTAGCGGGGTCGATACGCAGTATTTT. Translating it yields CASSVAGNSGSSGVDTQYF. J is TRBJ2-3 and V is TRBV9, with 9 bases lining up with TRBD2. This CDR3 is built from 19 residues. The J segment lost 6 bases and the V segment lost 0 bases, leaving 17 bases of the junction unmatched. Germline values: CDR1 SGDLS, CDR2 YYNGEE.

The table lists this clone with a few counts. V is TRBV7-9 and J is TRBJ2-3; 10 bases map to TRBD2. The CDR3 extends over 14 amino acids. Trimming took 3 bases from V and 5 from J; bases not matched to a gene: 2. In germline, CDR1 is SEHNR, CDR2 FQNEAQ (reference sequence). Written as DNA, the CDR3 is TGTGCCAGCAGCTTCTCTAGCGGGGGAGATACGCAGTATTTT. Its translation is CASSFSSGGDTQYF.

The chain links TRBV19 to TRBJ2-1; D is perhaps TRBD2 (6 bases). The CDR3 consists of 15 residues. V was shortened by 4 bases and J by 3 bases, with 13 bases between the two germline ends. Germline CDR1 is LNHDA and CDR2 is SQIVND (reference sequence). The CDR3 loop reads CASSTLARIYNEQFF. The CDR3, as DNA: TGTGCCAGTAGTACTCTAGCGAGGATCTACAATGAGCAGTTCTTC.